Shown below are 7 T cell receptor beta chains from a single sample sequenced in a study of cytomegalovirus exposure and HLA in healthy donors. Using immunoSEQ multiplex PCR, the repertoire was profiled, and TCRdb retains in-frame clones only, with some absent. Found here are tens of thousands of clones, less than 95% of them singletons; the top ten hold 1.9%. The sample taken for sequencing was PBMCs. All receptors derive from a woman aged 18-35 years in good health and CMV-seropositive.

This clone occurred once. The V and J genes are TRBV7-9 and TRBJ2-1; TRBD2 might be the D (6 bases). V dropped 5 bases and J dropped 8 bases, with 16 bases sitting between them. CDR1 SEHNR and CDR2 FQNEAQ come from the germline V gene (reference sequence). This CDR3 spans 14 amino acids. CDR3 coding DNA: TGTGCCAGCAGCACACTAGCCGTCGTTCATGAGCAGTTCTTC. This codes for CASSTLAVVHEQFF. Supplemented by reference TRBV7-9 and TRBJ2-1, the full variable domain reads DTGVSQNPRHKITKRGQNVTFRCDPISEHNRLYWYRQTLGQGPEFLTYFQNEAQLEKSRLLSDRFSAERPKGSFSTLEIQRTEQGDSAMYLCASSTLAVVHEQFFGPGTRLTVL.

The DNA of the CDR3 is TGTGCCAGCTCACGGGGCGCAGGAAACACCATATATTTT. Its translation is CASSRGAGNTIYF. J is TRBJ1-3 and V is TRBV18, with D possibly TRBD1 on 5 matching bases. The CDR3 has 13 residues. CDR1 KGHSH and CDR2 LQKENI come from the germline V gene. With 4 bases removed from V and 4 bases from J, the gap between germline ends came to 8 bases.

CDR3 in amino acids: CASSEGQLEIYEQYF. In DNA, the CDR3 is TGTGCCAGCAGTGAAGGACAGCTGGAGATTTACGAGCAGTACTTC. The chain recombines TRBV2 with TRBJ2-7, with D perhaps matching TRBD1 (5 bases). Trimming pared 1 base from V and 4 bases from J, leaving 14 bases between. CDR1 and CDR2 (germline): SNHLY, FYNNEI. The CDR3 totals 15 residues.

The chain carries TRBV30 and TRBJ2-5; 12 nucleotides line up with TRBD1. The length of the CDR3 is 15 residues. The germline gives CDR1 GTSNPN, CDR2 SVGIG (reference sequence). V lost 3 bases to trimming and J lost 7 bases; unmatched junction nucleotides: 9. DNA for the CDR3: TGTGCCTGGAGGGGTCCGGGACAGGGGGCAGGGACCCAGTACTTC. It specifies CAWRGPGQGAGTQYF.

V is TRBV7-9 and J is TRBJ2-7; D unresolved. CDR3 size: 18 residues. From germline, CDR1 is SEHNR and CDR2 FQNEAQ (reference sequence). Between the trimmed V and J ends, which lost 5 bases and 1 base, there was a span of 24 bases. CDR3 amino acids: CASSHYSITGALSYEQYF. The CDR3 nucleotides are TGTGCCAGCAGCCACTACTCTATAACCGGCGCCCTGTCCTACGAGCAGTACTTC.

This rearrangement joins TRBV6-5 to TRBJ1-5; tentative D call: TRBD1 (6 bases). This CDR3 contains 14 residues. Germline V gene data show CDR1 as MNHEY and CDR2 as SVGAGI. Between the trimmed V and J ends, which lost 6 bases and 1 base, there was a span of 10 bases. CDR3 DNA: TGTGCCAGCAGACCCCAGGGGAGCAATCAGCCCCAGCATTTT. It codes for CASRPQGSNQPQHF.

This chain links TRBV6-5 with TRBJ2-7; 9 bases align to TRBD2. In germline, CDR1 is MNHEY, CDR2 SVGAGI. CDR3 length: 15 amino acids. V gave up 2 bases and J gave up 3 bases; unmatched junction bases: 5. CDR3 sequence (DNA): TGTGCCAGCAGTTACGGCTCTAGCGGGGACTACGAGCAGTACTTC. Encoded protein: CASSYGSSGDYEQYF.